This is a list of T cell receptor beta chains from one sample in a study of T cell responses to AZD1222 COVID-19 vaccine. Using immunoSEQ multiplex PCR, the repertoire was profiled, and TCRdb retains in-frame clones only, with some absent. This repertoire shows under 200,000 clones, under 95% found once; its top ten account for less than 5.5%. Specimen: peripheral blood, collected on day 0 of AZD1222 vaccination. Receptor source: an adult in good health. The CDR3 runs from the conserved cysteine through the conserved F or W. The order of the fields is CDR3 protein, CDR3 DNA, J gene, D gene, clone size, V gene. D genes are given only for firm matches. Size tells how often a clone was seen (once, few, many) or the class of an expanded clone, and some rows leave it out.

CASSSTSGNTIYF TGTGCCAGCAGCTCCACCTCTGGAAACACCATATATTTT TRBJ1-3 . . TRBV7-2
CASRIESYSNQPQHF TGTGCCAGCAGGATAGAAAGCTATAGCAATCAGCCCCAGCATTTT TRBJ1-5 . . TRBV6-5
CASSLSSYNEQFF TGCGCCAGCAGTCTAAGCTCCTACAATGAGCAGTTCTTC TRBJ2-1 . . TRBV10-2
CASSFQRVNSPLHF TGTGCCAGCAGTTTCCAGCGGGTGAATTCACCCCTCCACTTT TRBJ1-6 . . TRBV27
CASSLQTAANTGELFF TGTGCCAGCAGCCTCCAGACGGCTGCGAACACCGGGGAGCTGTTTTTT TRBJ2-2 . . TRBV7-3
CASSLLAGNQPQHF TGTGCCAGCAGCTTATTGGCGGGCAATCAGCCCCAGCATTTT TRBJ1-5 . . TRBV7-2
CASSLVRTGGRADTQYF TGTGCCAGCAGCTTAGTTCGGACAGGGGGCCGGGCAGATACGCAGTATTTT TRBJ2-3 TRBD1 . TRBV11-3
CASRQGSNTEAFF TGTGCCAGCAGGCAGGGGTCAAACACTGAAGCTTTCTTT TRBJ1-1 . . TRBV6-5
CAWMRTSREQYF TGTGCCTGGATGCGGACCTCCCGGGAGCAGTACTTC TRBJ2-7 . once TRBV30
CASSKGGEPYNEQFF TGTGCCAGCAGTAAAGGGGGGGAGCCCTACAATGAGCAGTTCTTC TRBJ2-1 . . TRBV6-4
CASSLETQRSYTF TGTGCCAGCAGCTTAGAAACCCAGAGATCCTACACCTTC TRBJ1-2 . . TRBV11-3
CASSLRGLDYEQYF TGTGCCAGTAGTCTCCGGGGACTAGACTACGAGCAGTACTTC TRBJ2-7 TRBD2 . TRBV19
CSVNSGEQYF TGCAGCGTTAACAGTGGCGAGCAGTACTTC TRBJ2-7 . few TRBV29-1
CATSEGTSGRANEQFF TGTGCCACCAGTGAGGGGACTAGCGGGAGGGCCAATGAGCAGTTCTTC TRBJ2-1 TRBD2 . TRBV24-1
CASSIATRGPETQYF TGTGCCAGTAGTATAGCTACCCGGGGGCCAGAGACCCAGTACTTC TRBJ2-5 . once TRBV19
CATSGDRPRQYF TGTGCCACCAGCGGGGACAGGCCCCGGCAGTACTTC TRBJ2-7 TRBD1 . TRBV15
CASSPGGQGIAEAFF TGTGCCAGCAGCCCCGGGGGGCAGGGCATCGCTGAAGCTTTCTTT TRBJ1-1 . . TRBV3-1/TRBV3-2
CASSDLSPQFNEKLFF TGTGCCAGCAGTGACCTCTCCCCCCAATTCAATGAAAAACTGTTTTTT TRBJ1-4 . . TRBV25-1
CASSQGQFFRGGMNNEQFF TGCGCCAGCAGCCAAGGTCAGTTTTTCAGAGGCGGAATGAACAATGAGCAGTTCTTC TRBJ2-1 . once TRBV4-3
CASSTRTLLNEQFF TGTGCCAGCAGCACGCGGACGTTGTTGAATGAGCAGTTCTTC TRBJ2-1 . . TRBV11-3
CASSPGIKVPLHF TGTGCCAGCAGCCCTGGGATCAAAGTACCCCTCCACTTT TRBJ1-6 . . TRBV28
CASSQDFGQNSYEQYF TGTGCCAGCAGCCAAGACTTCGGGCAGAACTCCTACGAGCAGTACTTC TRBJ2-7 . few TRBV4-2
CASTTGSNGYTF TGTGCCAGCACGACAGGGAGCAATGGCTACACCTTC TRBJ1-2 TRBD1 . TRBV28
CASSPTTGYEKLFF TGTGCCAGCAGCCCGACGACAGGTTATGAAAAACTGTTTTTT TRBJ1-4 . . TRBV7-9
CASTPARWNTEAFF TGTGCCAGTACCCCTGCCCGGTGGAACACTGAAGCTTTCTTT TRBJ1-1 . . TRBV19
CASSLGWPGTYEQYF TGTGCCAGCAGCTTAGGGTGGCCGGGAACCTACGAGCAGTACTTC TRBJ2-7 . . TRBV7-2
CASSLVGTGSGYTF TGTGCCAGCAGCTTAGTGGGGACAGGGTCCGGCTACACCTTC TRBJ1-2 TRBD1 . TRBV7-9
CASSPRTGSYEQYF TGCGCCAGCAGCCCCCGGACAGGATCCTACGAGCAGTACTTC TRBJ2-7 TRBD1 . TRBV4-1
CASSLSTGSPYEQYF TGTGCCAGCAGCTTATCGACAGGGAGTCCCTACGAGCAGTACTTC TRBJ2-7 TRBD1 . TRBV7-2
CASSLGKFFGTGGTSGYTF TGTGCCAGCAGTTTGGGTAAATTCTTTGGGACAGGGGGCACGAGCGGCTACACCTTC TRBJ1-2 TRBD1 . TRBV28
CASSQDLGQGDDTQYF TGTGCCAGCAGCCAAGATCTAGGGCAGGGGGACGATACGCAGTATTTT TRBJ2-3 TRBD1 . TRBV14
CASSLTENYGYTF TGTGCCAGCAGTTTAACAGAGAACTATGGCTACACCTTC TRBJ1-2 . . TRBV28
CASSLSTGTGNTEAFF TGTGCCAGCTCCCTTTCGACAGGTACGGGGAACACTGAAGCTTTCTTT TRBJ1-1 . . TRBV18
CATSRDDGTDTQYF TGTGCCACCAGCAGAGATGACGGCACAGATACGCAGTATTTT TRBJ2-3 . . TRBV15
CASSNDRGRTGTEAFF TGTGCCAGCAGCAACGACAGGGGACGAACAGGCACTGAAGCTTTCTTT TRBJ1-1 TRBD1 . TRBV11-3
CACGRQGSGNTIYF TGTGCCTGCGGACGACAGGGATCTGGAAACACCATATATTTT TRBJ1-3 TRBD1 . TRBV3-1/TRBV3-2
CASSQGTSGDYEQYF TGTGCCAGCAGCCAGGGGACTAGCGGAGACTACGAGCAGTACTTC TRBJ2-7 TRBD2 . TRBV4-2
CASSRRTGDHSPLHF TGTGCCAGCAGTAGAAGGACAGGGGATCATTCACCCCTCCACTTT TRBJ1-6 TRBD1 . TRBV6-2/TRBV6-3
CASSQVAWETQYF TGCGCCAGCAGCCAAGTAGCATGGGAGACCCAGTACTTC TRBJ2-5 . . TRBV4-1
CASGPGQHYGYTF TGCGCCAGCGGCCCGGGACAGCACTATGGCTACACCTTC TRBJ1-2 TRBD1 . TRBV10-2
CASSDLLFRESRTF TGTGCCAGCAGCGACTTACTATTCCGGGAAAGCAGGACCTTC TRBJ1-2 . . TRBV5-5
CASSPPPGGLEAFF TGTGCCAGCTCACCTCCACCGGGTGGCCTAGAAGCTTTCTTT TRBJ1-1 . . TRBV18
CSVVLAGAESYEQYF TGCAGCGTTGTCCTAGCGGGAGCGGAGTCCTACGAGCAGTACTTC TRBJ2-7 TRBD2 . TRBV29-1
CASSLPGQLGRAFF TGTGCCAGTAGTCTCCCGGGACAACTCGGGAGGGCTTTCTTT TRBJ1-1 . . TRBV19
CSANRVNEQFF TGCAGTGCTAACAGGGTGAATGAGCAGTTCTTC TRBJ2-1 . . TRBV20-1
CATSDSTGDRNQPQHF TGTGCCACCAGTGACTCCACTGGGGACCGTAATCAGCCCCAGCATTTT TRBJ1-5 . . TRBV24-1
CASSISAGSSYNEQFF TGTGCCAGTAGTATTTCGGCGGGAAGCTCCTACAATGAGCAGTTCTTC TRBJ2-1 . . TRBV19
CSASAEGSGRAREQFF TGCAGTGCTAGTGCCGAGGGAAGCGGGAGGGCCCGGGAGCAGTTCTTC TRBJ2-1 TRBD2 few TRBV20-1
CASSQENREQFF TGTGCCAGCAGCCAAGAAAACCGTGAGCAGTTCTTC TRBJ2-1 . . TRBV3-1/TRBV3-2
CASSQDRVTGYTF TGTGCCAGCAGCCAAGACAGGGTTACGGGCTACACCTTC TRBJ1-2 . . TRBV3-1/TRBV3-2
CASSPLDRRDTEAFF TGTGCCAGCAGTCCCTTGGACAGGCGGGACACTGAAGCTTTCTTT TRBJ1-1 TRBD1 . TRBV28
CASSLQTGSNQPQHF TGTGCCAGCAGCTTACAGACTGGTAGCAATCAGCCCCAGCATTTT TRBJ1-5 . . TRBV7-2
CASRRAGGYEQYF TGTGCCAGCAGAAGAGCGGGAGGTTACGAGCAGTACTTC TRBJ2-7 TRBD2 . TRBV27
CATSRAYSTLYGYTF TGTGCCACCAGCAGAGCATACAGTACACTTTATGGCTACACCTTC TRBJ1-2 . few TRBV15
CAWSDLRNTEAFF TGTGCCTGGAGTGACTTAAGGAACACTGAAGCTTTCTTT TRBJ1-1 . . TRBV30